Sequencing of this T cell receptor (beta chain) was carried out in a study of blood T cell repertoires in COVID-19. About the research overall: Specimens from acute and convalescent COVID-19 originated in the United States, Italy and Spain. Sample material is recorded as cDNA or gDNA derived from T cells, B-cell-depleted T cells, or PBMCs.

Original handling: Counts of nucleated cells, estimated from reference gene primer amplification, were obtained. The method was immunoSEQ multiplex PCR; TCRdb's version includes in-frame clones alone and lacks a portion of them. V, J and clone size were drawn from that table, and D and trimming were deduced from the DNA. The sample records roughly 700,000 clones, approximately 90% being singletons. Germline V lookup: CDR1 MNHEY, CDR2 SVGEGT. The CDR3 is 17 amino acids. V trimming: 6 bases; J trimming: 6 bases; junction bases outside the gene matches: 9. This receptor was taken from a woman aged 18-29 years with acute or convalescent COVID-19. V and J are TRBV6-2 or TRBV6-3 and TRBJ2-4; TRBD2 matches 15 bases. Sequenced material: peripheral blood. The CDR3 spells CASSLGTSGGPGNIQYF. Here the CDR3 DNA reads TGTGCCAGCAGCCTAGGGACTAGCGGGGGGCCGGGAAACATTCAGTACTTC.